The clone carrying this T cell receptor beta chain was seen more than once but under ten times. This beta chain is an unintended read in a library built for alpha chains; its size means little. The library protocol tagged each TCR cDNA with a unique molecular identifier. TCRdb ran MiXCR on the 5' RACE reads and lists one entry per CDR3 protein. The sample consists of under 1,000 distinct CDR3 sequences, roughly 18% of them appearing once. As to time point: sample taken at primary tumor resection. Extraction of whole RNA from tumor, nontumor lung or frozen PBMC preceded unsorted sequencing. This record comes from a study of spatial heterogeneity in lung cancer. Study context: Detection of beta-chain sequences consistently exceeded that of alpha-chain sequences.

The CDR3 totals 16 residues. Germline V lookup: CDR1 SGHVT, CDR2 SQSDAQ. V lost 3 bases to trimming and J lost 4 bases; unmatched junction nucleotides: 6. The chain has TRBV7-4 and TRBJ2-6; TRBD1 matches at 7 bases. The TCR originated in a male donor with early-stage non-small cell lung cancer. The material sequenced was PBMCs, taken at surgery. The CDR3 is CASSLAGGSGANVLTF. The DNA of the CDR3 is TGTGCCAGCAGCTTGGCAGGGGGAAGCGGGGCCAACGTCCTGACTTTC.